The following is a T cell receptor (beta chain) sequence with its context. The data stem from a study of blood T cell repertoires in COVID-19. Study details: In each case, the material was cDNA or gDNA derived from T cells, B-cell-depleted T cells, or PBMCs.

Method: immunoSEQ multiplex PCR; TCRdb's copy keeps in-frame clones and lacks some. This table has about 400,000 clones, 75% to 90% appearing once. The germline V gene has CDR1 SGHAT and CDR2 FQNNGV. V dropped 0 bases and J dropped 5; count of bases not matched to a gene: 7. CDR3 length: 16 amino acids. This clonotype was sampled from a woman in her sixties with COVID-19, enrolled during active disease. Sequenced sample: peripheral blood. The genes are TRBV11-2 and TRBJ2-5; 9 positions agree with TRBD1. CDR3 in amino acids: CASSLDTGGPGETQYF. As DNA, the CDR3 is TGTGCCAGCAGCTTAGATACAGGGGGCCCGGGGGAGACCCAGTACTTC.